The clone carrying this TCR beta chain appeared a single time. Its target is unknown. The sample originates from a study of OX40 agonist ivuxolimab in advanced cancers. About the research overall: The dose-escalation group included hepatocellular carcinoma, melanoma, renal cell carcinoma and head and neck cancer. Study results and caveats: Also present in some nonresponders was a low level of normalized T-cell clonal expansion. Among patients with partial responses at 0.1-3.0 mg/kg, clonal expansion was among the lowest. Circulating CD4+ and CD8+ T cells showed clonal expansion by week 6 at 0.1 to 3.0 mg/kg.

The CDR3 has 15 amino acids. From germline, CDR1 is SGHDN and CDR2 FVKESK. V gave up 3 bases and J gave up 5 bases, with 13 bases separating them. Using immunoSEQ multiplex PCR, the repertoire was profiled, and TCRdb retains in-frame clones only, with some absent. The repertoire has 86,000 or so clones, about 90% of them found once; the top ten carry 2.5% to 3%. The source material was CD4+ or CD8+ T cells sorted from blood, sampled in a trial of the OX40 agonist ivuxolimab. The chain joins TRBV14 to TRBJ2-2; D not certain. The TCR originated in an adult with an advanced solid tumor such as melanoma, head and neck, liver or kidney cancer. The CDR3 region is CASSQHTTATGELFF. The CDR3 DNA follows: TGTGCCAGCAGCCAGCACACGACGGCTACCGGGGAGCTGTTTTTT.